This T cell receptor (beta chain) appears in the sequencing data of a study of PD-L1 blockade in urothelial cancer (dated by TCRdb to 2017 to 2019). A note on the overall study: Therapy was started at some point between 2014 and 2016 for all patients, and atezolizumab 1,200 mg was administered intravenously every 3 weeks. In the same patients, whole exome sequencing and RNA sequencing of pretreatment tumors were performed in addition to TCR sequencing. Pretreatment tumor samples and matched peripheral blood, collected serially before and after atezolizumab treatment, underwent TCR sequencing. Progression-free survival longer than 6 months counted as durable clinical benefit, and TCR features were additionally tested against both progression-free and overall survival. A median of roughly 140,000 T cells and roughly 80,000 unique TCRs was obtained from blood samples, and a median clonality of roughly 0.074 was observed. About nine tenths of the roughly 29 patients were identified as males with urothelial cancer of bladder origin, and a prior smoking history was reported by 18 of 29 patients. Somatic, immune and clinical correlates of response to PD-L1 blockade with atezolizumab in urothelial cancer were the focus of an exploratory multi-omic analysis. Blood samples were analyzed 3 weeks after the start of treatment (second dose) and 6 weeks after the start of treatment. Durable clinical benefit was achieved by nine patients but not by the remaining 20. Patients had an ECOG performance status of 0 or 1 and had received between 0 and 3 prior chemotherapy regimens. Pretreatment blood TCR-seq was available for about 27 patients, at least one posttreatment blood collection was obtained for around 24 patients, and tumor TCR-seq was available for around 24 patients. The full study reports these points: At 3 weeks after the start of treatment, tumor-associated TCR clones in peripheral blood had expanded more in patients with durable benefit (n of about 21, p = 0.022). Improved progression-free and overall survival was found to be associated with pretreatment peripheral blood TCR clonality below the median. Because the sample size was small (n ≈ 27) and many of the analyses were exploratory, the results are meant to be hypothesis-generating.

This clone was seen a few times. Which antigen it targets is not known. Nothing much larger sits one base from this clone, and base qualities are not available. The cohort comprised fewer than 35 patients with locally advanced or metastatic urothelial carcinoma treated at Memorial Sloan Kettering on a trial protocol. Peripheral blood mononuclear cells were collected pretreatment and during treatment, with between 1 and 8 total time points obtained per patient. The Qiagen DNeasy Blood extraction kit was used to purify genomic DNA from total PBMCs and tumor samples. PBMCs were collected pretreatment and during treatment, and were isolated and stored as previously described. Each PCR received spiked-in synthetic TCR analog templates so that absolute template abundance could be estimated from read counts. Using the immunoSEQ assay, TCRbeta CDR3 regions were amplified from genomic DNA with bias-controlled V and J gene primers. Sequencing of rearranged TCRbeta segments was performed at approximately 20X coverage. Processing in the source paper ran as follows. Sequencing errors were corrected by clustering and CDR3s were annotated against IMGT to assign V, D and J genes. Downstream analyses used only productive TCRbeta rearrangements and left out out-of-frame or stop-codon sequences. Clonality was calculated as one minus the Shannon entropy normalized by the log of the number of unique productive sequences. Clones differing between time points or between blood and tumor were identified by Fisher's exact test with Benjamini-Hochberg correction at adjusted p below 0.01. The table was pulled from immuneACCESS by TCRdb, which kept in-frame rearrangements only. Such tables lose some clones; where checked, under half of the loss comes from unresolved V genes, and the rest has no known cause. The DNA was the basis for D and trimming; V, J and clone size are from that table. Present in this sample are about 55,000 clones, roughly 77% of which were seen just once. Approximately 4% of the sample lies in the top ten.

Sequenced material: PBMCs, taken around atezolizumab (anti-PD-L1) treatment. This TCR was sampled from an older man with urothelial cancer.

The encoded CDR3 is CASSSHRGSGYTF. The nucleotide sequence reads TGTGCCAGCAGTTCTCACAGGGGAAGTGGCTACACCTTC. The chain is assembled from TRBV28 and TRBJ1-2, and 7 junction bases match TRBD1. For CDR1 and CDR2, the germline V gene lists MDHEN and SYDVKM. At the junction V is shortened by 4 bases and J by 7 bases; bases outside the gene matches: 6. The CDR3 has 13 amino acids, counting the end cysteine and phenylalanine. Only the CDR3 portion is preserved as DNA: 39 bases, with reading frame beginning at the first base.